Listed below are T cell receptor beta chains from one sample, sequenced in a study of breast tumors, draining lymph nodes, adjacent tissues. TCRdb reprocessed the multiplex PCR reads via MiXCR and lists one record per CDR3 protein. The table shows 140,000 to 150,000 distinct CDR3 sequences, with about 30% occurring only once. Sequences were obtained from axillary lymph node tissue. All receptors come from a female donor with breast cancer. Some clones in this sample may be carry-over from other donors' samples. Each CDR3 is given with its conserved first and last residue. A D gene is named only where the DNA matches it firmly. Expanded clones get a size class; other rows say once, few or many, or leave the size out.

NA	15	TRBV24-1	NA	TRBJ2-5	CATSDLHRGQETQYF	TGTGCCACCAGTGATTTGCACCGGGGGCAAGAGACCCAGTACTTC
NA	14	TRBV6-7	NA	TRBJ2-1	CASSLLGGGHEQFF	TGTGCCAGCAGTTTATTGGGAGGCGGGCATGAGCAGTTCTTC
NA	16	TRBV18	NA	TRBJ1-1	CASSPPPGNPNTEAFF	TGTGCCAGCTCACCACCCCCCGGGAACCCGAACACTGAAGCTTTCTTT
many	13	TRBV27	TRBD1	TRBJ1-2	CASSLSGTDGYTF	TGTGCCAGCAGTTTATCGGGGACAGATGGCTACACCTTC
NA	15	TRBV5-5	TRBD2	TRBJ2-7	CASSLAGGEGREQYF	TGTGCCAGCAGCCTGGCGGGGGGGGAAGGACGGGAGCAGTACTTC
many	17	TRBV28	TRBD1	TRBJ2-5	CASSTASTGGGRETQYF	TGTGCCAGCAGTACCGCCTCTACAGGGGGCGGTCGGGAGACCCAGTACTTC
NA	15	TRBV6-1	TRBD1	TRBJ1-5	CASSQSTGSNQPQHF	TGTGCCAGCAGTCAATCGACAGGGAGCAATCAGCCCCAGCATTTT
many	14	TRBV5-1	NA	TRBJ1-2	CASSPYGPAYGYTF	TGCGCCAGCAGCCCCTACGGCCCCGCTTATGGCTACACCTTC
many	11	TRBV6-2/TRBV6-3	NA	TRBJ2-5	CASSYTETQYF	TGTGCCAGCAGTTACACAGAGACCCAGTACTTC
many	17	TRBV7-9	TRBD1	TRBJ1-4	CASSSITGGATNEKLFF	TGTGCCAGCAGCTCGATTACAGGGGGGGCAACTAATGAAAAACTGTTTTTT
many	17	TRBV12-3/TRBV12-4	TRBD2	TRBJ2-1	CASSLGGGVHSYNEQFF	TGTGCCAGCAGTTTAGGTGGGGGGGTCCACTCCTACAATGAGCAGTTCTTC
many	12	TRBV2	NA	TRBJ1-1	CASKLVNTEAFF	TGTGCCAGCAAGTTAGTGAACACTGAAGCTTTCTTT
many	11	TRBV10-3	NA	TRBJ1-3	CATSPGNTIYF	TGTGCCACCTCCCCTGGAAACACCATATATTTT
NA	14	TRBV24-1	NA	TRBJ2-6	CASQGPSGANVLTF	TGTGCTTCCCAGGGCCCCTCTGGGGCCAACGTCCTGACTTTC
many	13	TRBV5-8	NA	TRBJ2-1	CASSIARGNEQFF	TGTGCCAGCAGCATTGCCAGGGGCAATGAGCAGTTCTTC
NA	16	TRBV6-4	NA	TRBJ1-2	CASSHSPEGGGTGYTF	TGTGCCAGCAGTCACTCCCCGGAGGGGGGCGGCACAGGCTACACCTTC
NA	14	TRBV20-1	NA	TRBJ2-3	CSATGLGGTDTQYF	TGCAGTGCTACGGGGTTGGGCGGCACAGATACGCAGTATTTT
once	15	TRBV20-1	NA	TRBJ1-5	CSARGGGYSNQPQHF	TGCAGTGCTAGAGGGGGTGGATATAGCAATCAGCCCCAGCATTTT
many	14	TRBV6-5	NA	TRBJ1-4	CASSYRQGLEKLFF	TGTGCCAGCAGTTACCGGCAGGGGTTGGAAAAACTGTTTTTT
many	14	TRBV18	TRBD1	TRBJ2-7	CASSPAGTDYEQYF	TGTGCCAGCTCACCTGCCGGGACAGACTACGAGCAGTACTTC
many	16	TRBV7-9	TRBD2	TRBJ2-5	CASSLSSGGARETQYF	TGTGCCAGCAGTCTATCTAGCGGGGGGGCACGTGAGACCCAGTACTTC